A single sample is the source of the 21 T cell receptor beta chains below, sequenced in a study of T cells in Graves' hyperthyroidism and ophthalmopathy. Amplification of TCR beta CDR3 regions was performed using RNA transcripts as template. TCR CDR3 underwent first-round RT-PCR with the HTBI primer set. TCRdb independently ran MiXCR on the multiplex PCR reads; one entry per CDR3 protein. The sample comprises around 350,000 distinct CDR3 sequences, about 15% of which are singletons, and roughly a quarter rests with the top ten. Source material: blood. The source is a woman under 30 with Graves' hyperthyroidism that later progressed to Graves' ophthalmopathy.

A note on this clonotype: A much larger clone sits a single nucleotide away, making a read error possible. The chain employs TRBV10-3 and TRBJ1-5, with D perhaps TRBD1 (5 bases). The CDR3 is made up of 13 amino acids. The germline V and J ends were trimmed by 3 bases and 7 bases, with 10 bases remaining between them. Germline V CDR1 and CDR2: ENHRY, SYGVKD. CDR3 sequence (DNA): TGTGCCATCAGTGACCAGGGTGCCCAGCCCCAGCATTTT. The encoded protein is CAISDQGAQPQHF.

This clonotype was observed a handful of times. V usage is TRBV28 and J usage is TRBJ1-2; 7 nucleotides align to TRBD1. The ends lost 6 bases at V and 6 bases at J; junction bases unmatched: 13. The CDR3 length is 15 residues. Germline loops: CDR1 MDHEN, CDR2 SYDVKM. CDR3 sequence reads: CASSEILTGKHGYTF. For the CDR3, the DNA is TGTGCCAGCAGCGAGATACTGACAGGGAAACATGGCTACACCTTC.

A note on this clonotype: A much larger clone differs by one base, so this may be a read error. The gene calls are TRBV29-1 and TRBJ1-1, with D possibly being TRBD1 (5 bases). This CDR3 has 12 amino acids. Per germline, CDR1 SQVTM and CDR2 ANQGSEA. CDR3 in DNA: TGCAGCGTTGGACAGATGAACACTGGAGCTTTCTTT. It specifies CSVGQMNTGAFF.

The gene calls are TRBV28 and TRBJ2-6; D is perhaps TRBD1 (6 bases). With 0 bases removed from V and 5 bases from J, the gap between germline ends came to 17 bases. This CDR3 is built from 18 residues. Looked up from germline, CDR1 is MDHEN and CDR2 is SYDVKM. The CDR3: CASSLWGEGHPRANVLTF. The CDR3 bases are TGTGCCAGCAGTTTATGGGGAGAGGGACACCCCAGGGCCAACGTCCTGACTTTC.

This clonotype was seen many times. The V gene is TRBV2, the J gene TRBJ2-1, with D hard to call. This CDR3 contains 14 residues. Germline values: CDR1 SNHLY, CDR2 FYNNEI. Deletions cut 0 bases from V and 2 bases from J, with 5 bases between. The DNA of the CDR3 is TGTGCCAGCAGTGAAGCCTTGCCCTACAATGAGCAGTTCTTC. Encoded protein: CASSEALPYNEQFF.

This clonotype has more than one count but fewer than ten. The CDR3 sequence is CASSLDRSYNSPLHF. The CDR3 region has the DNA TGTGCCAGCAGCTTGGACAGGTCCTATAATTCACCCCTCCACTTT. This sequence joins TRBV28 and TRBJ1-6; 7 bases map to TRBD1. The germline V gene encodes CDR1 MDHEN and CDR2 SYDVKM. Unmatched junction bases numbered 3, after V lost 6 bases and J lost 1 base. This CDR3 contains 15 residues.

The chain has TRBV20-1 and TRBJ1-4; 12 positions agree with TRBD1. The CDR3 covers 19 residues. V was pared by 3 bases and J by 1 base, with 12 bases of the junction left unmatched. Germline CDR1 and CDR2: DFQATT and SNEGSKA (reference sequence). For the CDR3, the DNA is TGCAGTGCTAGTCCCGTGAGGGACAGGGGGCGCGGAACTAATGAAAAACTGTTTTTT. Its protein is CSASPVRDRGRGTNEKLFF.

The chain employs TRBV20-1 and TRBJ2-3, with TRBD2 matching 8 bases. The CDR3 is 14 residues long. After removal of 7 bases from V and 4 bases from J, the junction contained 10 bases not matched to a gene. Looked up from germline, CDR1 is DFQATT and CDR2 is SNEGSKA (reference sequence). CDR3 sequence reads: CSVPSGSIADTQYF. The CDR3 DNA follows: TGCAGTGTGCCCAGCGGGAGTATCGCAGATACGCAGTATTTT.

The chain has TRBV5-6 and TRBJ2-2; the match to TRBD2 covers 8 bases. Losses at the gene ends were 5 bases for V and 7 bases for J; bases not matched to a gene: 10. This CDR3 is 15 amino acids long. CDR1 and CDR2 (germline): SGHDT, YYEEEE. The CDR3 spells CASSVSGSSLGELFF. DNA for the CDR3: TGTGCCAGCAGTGTAAGCGGGAGTAGTCTCGGGGAGCTGTTTTTT.

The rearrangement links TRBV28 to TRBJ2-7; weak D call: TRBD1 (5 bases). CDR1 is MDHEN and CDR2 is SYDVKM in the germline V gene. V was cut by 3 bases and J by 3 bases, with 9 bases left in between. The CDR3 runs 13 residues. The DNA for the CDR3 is TGTGCCAGCAGTTTTGTACAGGACTACGAGCAGTACTTC. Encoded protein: CASSFVQDYEQYF.

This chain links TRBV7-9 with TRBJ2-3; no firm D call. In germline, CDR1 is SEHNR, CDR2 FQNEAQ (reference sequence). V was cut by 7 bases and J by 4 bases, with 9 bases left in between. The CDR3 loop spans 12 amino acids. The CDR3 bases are TGTGCCAGCATCCAGTTGGCAGATACGCAGTATTTT. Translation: CASIQLADTQYF.

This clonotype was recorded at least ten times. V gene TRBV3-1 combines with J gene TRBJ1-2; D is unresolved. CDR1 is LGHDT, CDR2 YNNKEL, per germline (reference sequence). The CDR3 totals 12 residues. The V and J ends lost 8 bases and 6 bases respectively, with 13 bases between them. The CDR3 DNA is TGTGCCAGCGTAAGCGCAGACCATGGCTACACCTTC. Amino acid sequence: CASVSADHGYTF. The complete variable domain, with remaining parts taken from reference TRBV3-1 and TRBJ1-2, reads DTAVSQTPKYLVTQMGNDKSIKCEQNLGHDTMYWYKQDSKKFLKIMFSYNNKELIINETVPNRFSPKSPDKAHLNLHINSLELGDSAVYFCASVSADHGYTFGSGTRLTVV.

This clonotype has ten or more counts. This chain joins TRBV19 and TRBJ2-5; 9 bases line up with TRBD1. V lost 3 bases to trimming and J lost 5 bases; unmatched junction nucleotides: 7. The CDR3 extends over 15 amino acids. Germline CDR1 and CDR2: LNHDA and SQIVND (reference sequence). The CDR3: CASSIGDRGLETQYF. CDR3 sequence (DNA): TGTGCCAGTAGTATCGGCGACAGGGGGTTGGAGACCCAGTACTTC.

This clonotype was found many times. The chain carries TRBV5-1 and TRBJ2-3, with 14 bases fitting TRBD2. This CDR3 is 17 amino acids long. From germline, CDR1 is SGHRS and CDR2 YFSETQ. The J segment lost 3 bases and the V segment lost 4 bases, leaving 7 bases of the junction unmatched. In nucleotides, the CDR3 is TGCGCCAGCAGCAGCGGGACTAGCGGGAGACAGACAGATACGCAGTATTTT. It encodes CASSSGTSGRQTDTQYF.

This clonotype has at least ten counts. The CDR3 DNA is TGTGCCAGCAGTGTCTCGGGACGGCAAGAGACCCAGTACTTC. Protein product: CASSVSGRQETQYF. The chain uses TRBV28 and TRBJ2-5; D tentatively reads TRBD1 or TRBD2 (5 bases each). Trimming stripped 5 bases from V and 2 bases from J, with 12 bases between. The CDR3 spans 14 residues. Per germline, CDR1 MDHEN and CDR2 SYDVKM.

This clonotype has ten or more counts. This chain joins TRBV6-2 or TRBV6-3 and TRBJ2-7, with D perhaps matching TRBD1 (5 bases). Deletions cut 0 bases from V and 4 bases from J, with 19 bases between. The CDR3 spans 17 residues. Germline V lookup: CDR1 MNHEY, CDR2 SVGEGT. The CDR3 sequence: CASSYSIGVPGRYEQYF. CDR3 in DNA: TGTGCCAGCAGTTACTCGATCGGTGTGCCAGGGCGGTACGAGCAGTACTTC.

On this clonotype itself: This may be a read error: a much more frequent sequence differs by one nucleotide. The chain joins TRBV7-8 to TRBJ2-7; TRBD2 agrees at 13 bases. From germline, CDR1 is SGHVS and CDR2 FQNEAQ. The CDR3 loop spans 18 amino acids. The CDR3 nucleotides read TGTACCAGCAGCTTAGGACTAGCGGGAGCTGGGCTATCCTACGAGCAGTACTTC. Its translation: CTSSLGLAGAGLSYEQYF.

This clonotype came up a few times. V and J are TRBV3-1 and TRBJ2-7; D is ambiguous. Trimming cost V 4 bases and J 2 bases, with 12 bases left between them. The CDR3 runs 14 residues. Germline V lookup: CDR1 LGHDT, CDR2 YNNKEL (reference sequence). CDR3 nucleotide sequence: TGTGCCAGCAGCCCCCCAGCTAGGGCCTACGAGCAGTACTTC. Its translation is CASSPPARAYEQYF.

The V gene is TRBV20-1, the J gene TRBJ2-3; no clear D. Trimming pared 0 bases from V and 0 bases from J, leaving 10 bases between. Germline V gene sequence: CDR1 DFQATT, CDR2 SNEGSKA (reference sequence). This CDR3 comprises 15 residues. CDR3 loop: CSARDFRASTDTQYF. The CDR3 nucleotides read TGCAGTGCTAGAGATTTCCGCGCCAGCACAGATACGCAGTATTTT.

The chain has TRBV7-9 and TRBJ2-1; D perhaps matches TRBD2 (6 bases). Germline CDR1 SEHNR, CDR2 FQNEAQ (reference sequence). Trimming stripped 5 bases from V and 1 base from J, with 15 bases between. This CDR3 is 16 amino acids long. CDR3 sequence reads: CASSPRDFGSYNEQFF. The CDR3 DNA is TGTGCCAGCAGCCCCCGGGACTTTGGGTCCTACAATGAGCAGTTCTTC.

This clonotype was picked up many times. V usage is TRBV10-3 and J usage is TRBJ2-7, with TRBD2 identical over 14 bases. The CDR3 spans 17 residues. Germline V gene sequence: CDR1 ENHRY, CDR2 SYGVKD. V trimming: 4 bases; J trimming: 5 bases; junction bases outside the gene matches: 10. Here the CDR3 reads CAISGLGTSGRINEQYF. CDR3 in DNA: TGTGCCATCAGTGGATTAGGGACTAGCGGGAGAATCAACGAGCAGTACTTC.